This TCR beta chain was obtained from a study of CD8+CD57+ T cells in acquired aplastic anemia. V was trimmed by 0 bases and J by 12 bases, leaving 12 bases between them. Germline V gives CDR1 SGHTA, CDR2 FQGNSA. The CDR3 totals 13 residues. This clonotype was detected many times. For CDR3 and TCR beta VDJ profiling, genomic DNA was the template used. Using its own MiXCR run on the reads, TCRdb lists one record per CDR3 protein. The sample has 400,000 to 450,000 distinct CDR3 sequences; 65% to 80% are singletons. This TCR derives from a human donor in good health, serving as a control. The chain carries TRBV7-2 and TRBJ2-1; D is uncertain. Sequenced input: sorted CD4+, CD8+, or CD8+CD57+ T cells (not recorded which) from PBMCs. CDR3 DNA sequence: TGTGCCAGCAGCTTAGCGTTTCAGGCCAGGCAGTTCTTC. This codes for CASSLAFQARQFF.